This T cell receptor (beta chain) was recorded in a study of regulatory T cells in long-lasting Graves disease. Study-wide results and caveats: Newly diagnosed disease favored TRBV20-1 and TRBJ2-1 over persistent disease.

Assembly of TCR beta libraries relied on iRepertoire HTBI primers together with Arm-PCR of CDR3 regions. TCRdb reanalysed the multiplex PCR reads using MiXCR and keeps one entry per CDR3 protein. The table has over 200,000 distinct CDR3 sequences, approximately 18% seen once. The time point: newly diagnosed GD, antithyroid drugs for less than 3 months. Extracted PBMC RNA gave rise to the TCR library. For this clonotype: Its antigen is unidentified.

The germline V gene has CDR1 SNHLY and CDR2 FYNNEI. CDR3 length equals 16 residues. Trimming stripped 8 bases from V and 10 bases from J, with 29 bases between. The data were also submitted as part of a second study, on T cells in Graves' hyperthyroidism and ophthalmopathy.

This rearrangement joins TRBV2 to TRBJ1-2; TRBD1 might be the D (6 bases). The sequencing used peripheral blood mononuclear cells (PBMCs), collected at new diagnosis, from a patient treated with antithyroid drugs. The receptor comes from a woman in her 30s with Graves disease. This CDR3 is CASAGLTGQQGNDYTF. The CDR3, as DNA: TGTGCCAGCGCGGGTTTGACTGGGCAACAGGGAAATGACTACACCTTC. Drawing the rest from reference TRBV2 and TRBJ1-2, the complete variable domain is EPEVTQTPSHQVTQMGQEVILRCVPISNHLYFYWYRQILGQKVEFLVSFYNNEISEKSEIFDDQFSVERPDGSNFTLKIRSTKLEDSAMYFCASAGLTGQQGNDYTFGSGTRLTVV.